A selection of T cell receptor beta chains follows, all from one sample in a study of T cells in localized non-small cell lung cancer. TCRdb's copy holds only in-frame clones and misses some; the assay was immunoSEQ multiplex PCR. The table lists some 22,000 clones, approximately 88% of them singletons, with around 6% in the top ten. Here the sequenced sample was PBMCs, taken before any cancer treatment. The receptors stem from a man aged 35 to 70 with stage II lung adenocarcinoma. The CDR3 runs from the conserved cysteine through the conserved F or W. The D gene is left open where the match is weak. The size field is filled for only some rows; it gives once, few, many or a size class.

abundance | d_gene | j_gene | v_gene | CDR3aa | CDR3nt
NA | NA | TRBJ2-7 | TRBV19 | CASSKAHRDYEQYF | TGTGCCAGTAGTAAAGCCCACAGGGACTACGAGCAGTACTTC
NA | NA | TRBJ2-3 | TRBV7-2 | CASSLDGSGTDTQYF | TGTGCCAGCAGCTTAGATGGTAGCGGCACAGATACGCAGTATTTT
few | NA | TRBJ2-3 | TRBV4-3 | CASSQSVPGSTDTQYF | TGCGCCAGCAGCCAATCAGTGCCAGGGAGCACAGATACGCAGTATTTT
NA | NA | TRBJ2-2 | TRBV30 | CAWSPGHTGELFF | TGTGCCTGGAGCCCCGGGCACACCGGGGAGCTGTTTTTT
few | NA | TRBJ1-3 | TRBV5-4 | CASSLGGYGNTIYF | TGTGCCAGCAGCTTGGGCGGTTATGGAAACACCATATATTTT
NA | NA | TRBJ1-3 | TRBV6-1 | CASSESPPGFHTIYF | TGTGCCAGCAGTGAATCCCCCCCAGGGTTTCACACCATATATTTT
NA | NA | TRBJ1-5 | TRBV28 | CASSSRRVTLQPQHF | TGTGCCAGCAGTTCCCGCAGGGTCACCCTTCAGCCCCAGCATTTT
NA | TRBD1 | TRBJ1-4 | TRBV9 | CASSVGTGEGEKLFF | TGTGCCAGCAGCGTGGGGACAGGGGAGGGTGAAAAACTGTTTTTT
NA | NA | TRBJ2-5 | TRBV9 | CASSVLGGVQETQYF | TGTGCCAGCAGCGTTCTAGGAGGGGTCCAAGAGACCCAGTACTTC
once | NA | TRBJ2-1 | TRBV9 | CASSVGGFYEQFF | TGTGCCAGCAGCGTAGGCGGGTTCTATGAGCAGTTCTTC
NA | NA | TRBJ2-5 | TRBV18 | CASSPRPDEETQYF | TGTGCCAGCTCACCAAGACCCGACGAGGAGACCCAGTACTTC
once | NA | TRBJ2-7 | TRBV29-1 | CSVGKHYEQYF | TGCAGCGTCGGGAAACACTACGAGCAGTACTTC
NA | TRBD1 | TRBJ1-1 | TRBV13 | CASSRLTGGYVNTEAFF | TGTGCCAGCAGCCGTCTGACAGGGGGCTATGTTAACACTGAAGCTTTCTTT
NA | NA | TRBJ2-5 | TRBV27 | CASSLFWGRQETQYF | TGTGCCAGCAGTTTGTTTTGGGGTAGGCAAGAGACCCAGTACTTC
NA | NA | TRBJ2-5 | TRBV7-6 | CASSLAPNRRETQYF | TGTGCCAGCAGCTTAGCTCCAAACCGTCGAGAGACCCAGTACTTC
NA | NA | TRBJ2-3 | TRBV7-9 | CASSLVPDTQYF | TGTGCCAGCAGCTTAGTACCAGATACGCAGTATTTT
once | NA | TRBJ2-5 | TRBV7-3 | CASSRHIQETQYF | TGTGCCAGCAGTAGACATATACAAGAGACCCAGTACTTC
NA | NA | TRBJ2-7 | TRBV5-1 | CASSLSGAGSEQYF | TGCGCCAGCAGCTTGTCGGGGGCAGGGAGCGAGCAGTACTTC
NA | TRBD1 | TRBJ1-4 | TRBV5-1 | CASSSGTDYEKLFF | TGCGCCAGCAGCTCAGGGACAGACTATGAAAAACTGTTTTTT
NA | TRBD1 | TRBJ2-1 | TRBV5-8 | CASSPRTGLIDNEQFF | TGTGCCAGCAGCCCAAGGACAGGGTTAATAGACAATGAGCAGTTCTTC
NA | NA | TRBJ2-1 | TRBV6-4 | CASSEWDNQGGEQFF | TGTGCCAGCAGTGAATGGGACAACCAGGGCGGTGAGCAGTTCTTC
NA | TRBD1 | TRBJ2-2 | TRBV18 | CASSPLKGRTGNTGELFF | TGTGCCAGCTCACCACTCAAAGGCAGGACAGGGAACACCGGGGAGCTGTTTTTT
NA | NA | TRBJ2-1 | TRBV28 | CASSLQNAGGPSYNEQFF | TGTGCCAGCAGTTTACAGAATGCCGGGGGACCCTCCTACAATGAGCAGTTCTTC
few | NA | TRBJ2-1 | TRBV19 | CASRGDHGTYNEQFF | TGTGCCAGTAGGGGGGACCATGGCACCTACAATGAGCAGTTCTTC
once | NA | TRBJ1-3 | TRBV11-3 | CASSTRDGGVSGNTIYF | TGTGCCAGCAGCACTAGGGACGGTGGCGTTTCTGGAAACACCATATATTTT
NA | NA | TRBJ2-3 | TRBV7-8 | CASSRSSLGDTQYF | TGTGCCAGCAGCCGCTCCTCGTTGGGAGATACGCAGTATTTT
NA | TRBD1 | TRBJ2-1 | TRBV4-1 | CASSQITGTGPDDEQFF | TGCGCCAGCAGCCAAATTACCGGGACAGGGCCCGACGATGAGCAGTTCTTC
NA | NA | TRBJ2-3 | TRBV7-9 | CASSLGTPSTDTQYF | TGTGCCAGCAGCCTCGGGACTCCAAGCACAGATACGCAGTATTTT
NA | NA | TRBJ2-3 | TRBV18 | CASSSSALPDTQYF | TGTGCCAGCTCCAGCTCTGCCCTCCCAGATACGCAGTATTTT
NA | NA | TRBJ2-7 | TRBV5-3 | CARTQGRGIPDEQYF | TGTGCCAGAACTCAAGGACGGGGGATCCCCGACGAGCAGTACTTC